Here is one T cell receptor beta chain with its context. This sample was taken from a study of blood T cell repertoires in COVID-19. As for the study in general: PBMCs, B-cell-depleted T cells, or T cells were the source of the cDNA or gDNA that made up the material.

Trimming pared 2 bases from V and 2 bases from J, leaving 13 bases between. CDR1 is LGHNA and CDR2 is YNFKEQ in the germline V gene. The CDR3 sequence is 16 residues long. In the authors' methods: Reference gene primer amplification yielded estimated nucleated cell counts. Assay: immunoSEQ multiplex PCR; the TCRdb copy retains only in-frame clones and omits some. V and J calls plus clone size are reproduced from that table; the DNA served to infer D and trimming. The sample includes about 230,000 clones, about nine tenths of them seen just once. This chain joins TRBV4-2 and TRBJ2-1, with a possible D match to TRBD1 (6 bases). This TCR derives from a woman aged 45 to 65 in a cohort exposed to, infected with or recovered from COVID-19 (not recorded which). Specimen: PBMCs or T cells enriched from blood (not recorded which). The CDR3 loop reads CASSQRTGSPYNEQFF. CDR3 coding DNA: TGTGCCAGCAGCCAACGTACAGGGTCCCCCTACAATGAGCAGTTCTTC.